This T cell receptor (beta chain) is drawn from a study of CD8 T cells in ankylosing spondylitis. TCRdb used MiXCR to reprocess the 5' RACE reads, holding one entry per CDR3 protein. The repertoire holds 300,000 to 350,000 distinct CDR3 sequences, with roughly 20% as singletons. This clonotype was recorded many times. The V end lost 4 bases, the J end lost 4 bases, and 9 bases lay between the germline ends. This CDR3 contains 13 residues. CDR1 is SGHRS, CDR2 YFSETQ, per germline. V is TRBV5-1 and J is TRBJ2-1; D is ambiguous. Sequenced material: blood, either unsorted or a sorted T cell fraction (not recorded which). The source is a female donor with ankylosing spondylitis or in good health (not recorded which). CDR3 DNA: TGCGCCAGCAGCCCCGACTCTTACAATGAGCAGTTCTTC. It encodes CASSPDSYNEQFF.